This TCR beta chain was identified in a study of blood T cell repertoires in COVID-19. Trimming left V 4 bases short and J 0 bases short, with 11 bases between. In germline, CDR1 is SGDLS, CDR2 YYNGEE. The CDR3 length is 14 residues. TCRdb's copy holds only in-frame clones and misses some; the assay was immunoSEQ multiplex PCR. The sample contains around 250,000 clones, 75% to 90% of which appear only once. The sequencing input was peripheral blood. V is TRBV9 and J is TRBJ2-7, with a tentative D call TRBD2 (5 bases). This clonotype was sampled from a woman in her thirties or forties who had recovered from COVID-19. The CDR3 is CASSRTSSSYEQYF. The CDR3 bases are TGTGCCAGCAGCAGGACTTCTAGCTCCTACGAGCAGTACTTC.